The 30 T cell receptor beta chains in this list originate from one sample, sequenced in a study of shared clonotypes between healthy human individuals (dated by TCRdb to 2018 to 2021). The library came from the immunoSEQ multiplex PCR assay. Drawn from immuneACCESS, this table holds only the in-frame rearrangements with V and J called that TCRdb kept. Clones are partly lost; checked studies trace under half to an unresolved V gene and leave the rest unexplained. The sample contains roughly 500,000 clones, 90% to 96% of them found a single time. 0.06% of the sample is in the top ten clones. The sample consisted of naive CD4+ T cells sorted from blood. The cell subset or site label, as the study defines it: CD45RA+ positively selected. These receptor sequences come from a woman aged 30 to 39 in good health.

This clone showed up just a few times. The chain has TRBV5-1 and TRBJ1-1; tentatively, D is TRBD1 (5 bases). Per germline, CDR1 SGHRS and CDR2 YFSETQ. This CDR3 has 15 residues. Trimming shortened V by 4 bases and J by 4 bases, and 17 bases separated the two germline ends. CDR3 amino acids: CASSPMGRVGTEAFF. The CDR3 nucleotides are TGCGCCAGCAGCCCGATGGGGCGGGTGGGCACTGAAGCTTTCTTT.

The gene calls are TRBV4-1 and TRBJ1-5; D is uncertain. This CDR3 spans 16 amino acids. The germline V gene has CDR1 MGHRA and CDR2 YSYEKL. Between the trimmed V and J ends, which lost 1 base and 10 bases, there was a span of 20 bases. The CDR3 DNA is TGCGCCAGCAGCCAAGGATATGGAGGGATTCCTCTTCCCCAGCATTTT. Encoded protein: CASSQGYGGIPLPQHF.

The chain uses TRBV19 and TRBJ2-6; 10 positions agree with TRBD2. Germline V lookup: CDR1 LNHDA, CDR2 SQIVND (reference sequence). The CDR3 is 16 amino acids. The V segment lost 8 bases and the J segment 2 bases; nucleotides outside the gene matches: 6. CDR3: CASFESGRAGANVLTF. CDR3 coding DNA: TGTGCCAGTTTTGAGAGCGGGAGGGCTGGGGCCAACGTCCTGACTTTC.

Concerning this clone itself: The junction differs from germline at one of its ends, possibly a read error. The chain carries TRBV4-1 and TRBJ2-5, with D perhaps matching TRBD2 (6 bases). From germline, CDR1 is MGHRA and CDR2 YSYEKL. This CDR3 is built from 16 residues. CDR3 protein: CASSRPGLGDQETQYF. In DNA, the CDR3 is TGCGCCAGCAGCCGTCCGGGACTCGGAGACCAGGAGACCCAGTACTTC.

The CDR3 bases are TGTGCCAGCAGTTCGGCCTGGGGGCAGTACTTC. Amino acid sequence: CASSSAWGQYF. The V gene is TRBV6-5, the J gene TRBJ2-7; D is uncertain. From germline, CDR1 is MNHEY and CDR2 SVGAGI. The germline V and J ends were trimmed by 4 bases and 9 bases, with 10 bases remaining between them. There are 11 residues in the CDR3.

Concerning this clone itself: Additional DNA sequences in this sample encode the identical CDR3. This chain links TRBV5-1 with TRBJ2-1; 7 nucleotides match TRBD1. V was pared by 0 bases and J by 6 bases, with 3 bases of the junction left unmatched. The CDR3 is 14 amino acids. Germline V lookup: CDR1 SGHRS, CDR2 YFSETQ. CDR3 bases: TGCGCCAGCAGCTTGGGTTCAGGGGGCAATGAGCAGTTCTTC. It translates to CASSLGSGGNEQFF.

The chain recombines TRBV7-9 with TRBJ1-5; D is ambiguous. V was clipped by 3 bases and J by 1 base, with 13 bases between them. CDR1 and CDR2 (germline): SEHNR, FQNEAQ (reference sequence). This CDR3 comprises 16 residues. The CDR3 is CASSLAVAPSNQPQHF. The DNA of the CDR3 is TGTGCCAGCAGCTTGGCCGTGGCCCCAAGCAATCAGCCCCAGCATTTT.

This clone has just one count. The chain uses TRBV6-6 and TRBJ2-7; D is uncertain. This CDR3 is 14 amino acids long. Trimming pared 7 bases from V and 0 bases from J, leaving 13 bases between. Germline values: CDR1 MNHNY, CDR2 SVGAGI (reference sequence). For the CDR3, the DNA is TGTGCCAGCAATACGAACTTGGGCTCCTACGAGCAGTACTTC. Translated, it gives CASNTNLGSYEQYF.

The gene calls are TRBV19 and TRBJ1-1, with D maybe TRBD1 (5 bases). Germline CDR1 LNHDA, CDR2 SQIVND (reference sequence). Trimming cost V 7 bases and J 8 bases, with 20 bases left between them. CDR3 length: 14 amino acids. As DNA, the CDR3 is TGTGCCAGTACCGTGGGACCACAAAGTTTCGAAGCTTTCTTT. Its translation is CASTVGPQSFEAFF. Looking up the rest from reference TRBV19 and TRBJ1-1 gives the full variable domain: DGGITQSPKYLFRKEGQNVTLSCEQNLNHDAMYWYRQDPGQGLRLIYYSQIVNDFQKGDIAEGYSVSREKKESFPLTVTSAQKNPTAFYLCASTVGPQSFEAFFGQGTRLTVV.

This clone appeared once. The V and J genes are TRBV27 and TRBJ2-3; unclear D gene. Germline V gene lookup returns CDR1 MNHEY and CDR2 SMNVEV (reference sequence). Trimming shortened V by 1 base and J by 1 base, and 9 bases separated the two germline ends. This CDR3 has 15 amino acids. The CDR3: CASSLLSRGTDTQYF. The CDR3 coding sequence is TGTGCCAGCAGTTTATTATCGCGAGGCACAGATACGCAGTATTTT.

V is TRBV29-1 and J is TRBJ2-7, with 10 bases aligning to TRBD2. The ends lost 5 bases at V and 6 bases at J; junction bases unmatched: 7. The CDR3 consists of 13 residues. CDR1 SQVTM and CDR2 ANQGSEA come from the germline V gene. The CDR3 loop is CSVQGLAGVEQYF. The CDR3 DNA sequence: TGCAGCGTTCAGGGGCTAGCGGGAGTCGAGCAGTACTTC.

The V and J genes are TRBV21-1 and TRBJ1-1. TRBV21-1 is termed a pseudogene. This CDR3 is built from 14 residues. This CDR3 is CASSKVQAAPEAFF. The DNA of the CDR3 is TGTGCCAGCAGCAAAGTTCAGGCGGCCCCTGAAGCTTTCTTT.

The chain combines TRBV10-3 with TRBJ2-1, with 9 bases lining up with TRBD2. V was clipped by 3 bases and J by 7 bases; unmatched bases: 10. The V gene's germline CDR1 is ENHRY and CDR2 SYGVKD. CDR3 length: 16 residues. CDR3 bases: TGTGCCATCAGTGACAGTGCGGGAGGGGTGTGGAATGAGCAGTTCTTC. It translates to CAISDSAGGVWNEQFF.

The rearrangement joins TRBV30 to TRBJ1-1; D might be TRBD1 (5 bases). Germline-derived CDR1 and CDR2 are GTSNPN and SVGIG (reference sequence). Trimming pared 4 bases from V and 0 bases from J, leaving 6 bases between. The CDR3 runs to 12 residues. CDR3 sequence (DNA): TGTGCCTGGACAGGGATGAACACTGAAGCTTTCTTT. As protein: CAWTGMNTEAFF. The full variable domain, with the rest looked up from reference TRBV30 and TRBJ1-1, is SQTIHQWPATLVQPVGSPLSLECTVEGTSNPNLYWYRQAAGRGLQLLFYSVGIGQISSEVPQNLSASRPQDRQFILSSKKLLLSDSGFYLCAWTGMNTEAFFGQGTRLTVV.

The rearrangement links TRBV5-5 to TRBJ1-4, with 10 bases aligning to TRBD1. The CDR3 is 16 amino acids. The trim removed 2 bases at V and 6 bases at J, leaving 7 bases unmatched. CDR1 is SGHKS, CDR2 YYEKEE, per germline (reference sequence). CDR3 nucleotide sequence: TGTGCCAGCAGCTTCCGACAGGGGGCAGGATATGAAAAACTGTTTTTT. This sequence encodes CASSFRQGAGYEKLFF.

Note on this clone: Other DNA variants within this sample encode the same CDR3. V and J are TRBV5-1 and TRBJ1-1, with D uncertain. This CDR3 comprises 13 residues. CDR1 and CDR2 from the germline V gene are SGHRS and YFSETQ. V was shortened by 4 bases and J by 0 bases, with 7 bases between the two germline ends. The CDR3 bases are TGCGCCAGCAGCCAAACCTTGAACACTGAAGCTTTCTTT. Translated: CASSQTLNTEAFF. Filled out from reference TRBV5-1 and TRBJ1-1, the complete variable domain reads KAGVTQTPRYLIKTRGQQVTLSCSPISGHRSVSWYQQTPGQGLQFLFEYFSETQRNKGNFPGRFSGRQFSNSRSEMNVSTLELGDSALYLCASSQTLNTEAFFGQGTRLTVV.

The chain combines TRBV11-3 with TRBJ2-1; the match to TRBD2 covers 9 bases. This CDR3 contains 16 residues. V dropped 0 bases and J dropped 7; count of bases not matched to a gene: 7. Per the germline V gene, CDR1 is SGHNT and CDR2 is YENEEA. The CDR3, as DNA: TGTGCCAGCAGCTTAGATGAGGGACTAGCTCGAAATGAGCAGTTCTTC. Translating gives CASSLDEGLARNEQFF.

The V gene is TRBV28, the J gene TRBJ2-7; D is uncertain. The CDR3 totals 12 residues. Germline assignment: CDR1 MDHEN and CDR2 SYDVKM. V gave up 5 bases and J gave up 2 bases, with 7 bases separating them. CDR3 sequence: CASSTPTYEQYF. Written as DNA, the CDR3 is TGTGCCAGCAGTACCCCTACCTACGAGCAGTACTTC.

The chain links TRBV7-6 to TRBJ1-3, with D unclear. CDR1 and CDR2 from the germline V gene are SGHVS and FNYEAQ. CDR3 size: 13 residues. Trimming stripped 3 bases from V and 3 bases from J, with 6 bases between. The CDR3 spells CASSLMNGNTIYF. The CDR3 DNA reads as TGTGCCAGCAGCTTGATGAATGGAAACACCATATATTTT.

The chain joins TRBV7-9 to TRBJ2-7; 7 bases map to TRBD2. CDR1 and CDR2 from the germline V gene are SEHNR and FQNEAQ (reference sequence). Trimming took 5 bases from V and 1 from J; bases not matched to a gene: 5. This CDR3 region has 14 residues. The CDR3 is CASSPTSASYEQYF. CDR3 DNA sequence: TGTGCCAGCAGCCCTACTAGCGCATCCTACGAGCAGTACTTC.

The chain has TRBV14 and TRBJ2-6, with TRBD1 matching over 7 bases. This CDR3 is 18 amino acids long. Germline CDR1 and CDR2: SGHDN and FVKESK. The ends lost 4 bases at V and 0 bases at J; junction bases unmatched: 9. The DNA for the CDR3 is TGTGCCAGCAGCCCATGGACAGGCAAGAGCTCTGGGGCCAACGTCCTGACTTTC. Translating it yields CASSPWTGKSSGANVLTF.

The CDR3 sequence: CASSLTGDYYGYTF. The CDR3 nucleotides read TGTGCCAGCAGTTTAACGGGGGACTACTATGGCTACACCTTC. The chain uses TRBV28 and TRBJ1-2; maybe TRBD1 (5 bases). The CDR3 spans 14 residues. CDR1 and CDR2 from the germline V gene are MDHEN and SYDVKM. V was pared by 2 bases and J by 3 bases, with 10 bases between.

The CDR3 DNA reads TGTGCCAGCAGCTTAAGGTCCCACAGGCGGGTCGAGCAGTACTTC. Protein sequence: CASSLRSHRRVEQYF. The chain employs TRBV7-9 and TRBJ2-7; perhaps D is TRBD1 or TRBD2 (5 bases each). The germline V gene has CDR1 SEHNR and CDR2 FQNEAQ (reference sequence). Trimming cost V 2 bases and J 6 bases, with 17 bases left between them. There are 15 residues in the CDR3. Filled out from reference TRBV7-9 and TRBJ2-7, the complete variable domain reads DTGVSQNPRHKITKRGQNVTFRCDPISEHNRLYWYRQTLGQGPEFLTYFQNEAQLEKSRLLSDRFSAERPKGSFSTLEIQRTEQGDSAMYLCASSLRSHRRVEQYFGPGTRLTVT.

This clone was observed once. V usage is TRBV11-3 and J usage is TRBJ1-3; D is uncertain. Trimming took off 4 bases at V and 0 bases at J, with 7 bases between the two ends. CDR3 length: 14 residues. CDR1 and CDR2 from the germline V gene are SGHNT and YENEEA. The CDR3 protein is CASSSENSGNTIYF. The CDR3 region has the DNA TGTGCCAGCAGCTCCGAGAACTCTGGAAACACCATATATTTT.

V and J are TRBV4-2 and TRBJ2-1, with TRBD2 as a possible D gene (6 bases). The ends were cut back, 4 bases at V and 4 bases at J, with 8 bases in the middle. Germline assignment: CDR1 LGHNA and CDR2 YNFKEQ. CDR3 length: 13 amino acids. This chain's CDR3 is CASSLAEYNEQFF. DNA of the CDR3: TGTGCCAGCAGCCTAGCGGAATACAATGAGCAGTTCTTC.

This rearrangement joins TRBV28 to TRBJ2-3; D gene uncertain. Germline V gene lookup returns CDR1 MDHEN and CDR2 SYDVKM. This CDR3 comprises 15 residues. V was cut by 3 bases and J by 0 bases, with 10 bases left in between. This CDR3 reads CASSFLDRSTDTQYF. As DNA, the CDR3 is TGTGCCAGCAGTTTCTTGGACCGAAGCACAGATACGCAGTATTTT.

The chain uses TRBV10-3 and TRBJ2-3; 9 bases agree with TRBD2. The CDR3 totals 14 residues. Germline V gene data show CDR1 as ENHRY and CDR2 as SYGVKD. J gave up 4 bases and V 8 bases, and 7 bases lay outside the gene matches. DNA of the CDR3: TGTGCCATCTGCGAAGCGGGAGGCCCAGATACGCAGTATTTT. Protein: CAICEAGGPDTQYF.

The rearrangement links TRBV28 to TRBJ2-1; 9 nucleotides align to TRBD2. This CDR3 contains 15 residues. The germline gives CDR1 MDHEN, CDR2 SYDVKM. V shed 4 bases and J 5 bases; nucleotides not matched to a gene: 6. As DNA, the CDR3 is TGTGCCAGCAGTTACTCTAGCGGGATCAACAATGAGCAGTTCTTC. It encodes CASSYSSGINNEQFF.

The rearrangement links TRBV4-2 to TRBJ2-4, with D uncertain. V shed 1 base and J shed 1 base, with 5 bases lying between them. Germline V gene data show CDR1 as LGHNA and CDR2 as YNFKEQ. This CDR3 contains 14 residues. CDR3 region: CASSQAIAKNIQYF. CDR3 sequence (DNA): TGTGCCAGCAGCCAAGCTATTGCCAAAAACATTCAGTACTTC.

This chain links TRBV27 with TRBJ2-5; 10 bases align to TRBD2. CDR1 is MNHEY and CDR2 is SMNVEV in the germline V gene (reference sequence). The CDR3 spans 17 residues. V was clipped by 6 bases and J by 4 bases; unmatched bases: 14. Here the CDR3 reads CASSRLLAGVVRETQYF. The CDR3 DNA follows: TGTGCCAGCAGCAGACTTCTAGCGGGAGTAGTAAGAGAGACCCAGTACTTC.